Below are 3 T cell receptor beta chains sequenced from a single sample in a study of T cells after yellow fever vaccination (dated by TCRdb to between 2017 and 2020). What this sample's treatment or condition label stands for: live attenuated yellow fever vaccine strain. The library was made by 5' RACE. The sequencing machine was an Illumina NovaSeq 6000. TCRdb reworked the public reads: Q25 trimming with fastp, MiXCR clone assembly, productive beta chains retained. Records with the same CDR3 protein are collapsed into one entry carrying the most frequent genes and DNA. This sample holds hundreds of thousands of distinct CDR3 sequences; 18% were observed only once. The ten largest clones represent around 17% of the sample. The sample here was PBMCs, taken before the yellow fever booster vaccination. The receptors shown here come from a man aged 18 to 35 who received the YFV17D yellow fever vaccine.

This clonotype was observed a handful of times. CDR3 region: CASSQTGTSYEQYV. The CDR3 coding sequence is TGTGCCAGCAGCCAGACAGGGACCTCCTACGAGCAGTACGTC. The chain employs TRBV28 and TRBJ2-7, with TRBD1 matching over 7 bases. The CDR3 loop spans 14 amino acids. V trimming: 6 bases; J trimming: 0 bases; junction bases outside the gene matches: 5. Germline lookup yields CDR1 MDHEN and CDR2 SYDVKM.

The chain employs TRBV7-8 and TRBJ2-1; 9 bases map to TRBD1. The CDR3 is made up of 16 amino acids. Germline V lookup: CDR1 SGHVS, CDR2 FQNEAQ. The V and J ends lost 1 base and 6 bases, in that order; junction bases with no gene match: 7. CDR3 DNA: TGTGCCAGCAGCTTAGACCGGGACAGGGACGGCAATGAGCAGTTCTTC. The encoded protein is CASSLDRDRDGNEQFF.

This sequence joins TRBV6-2 or TRBV6-3 and TRBJ1-5, with D unresolved. Germline lookup yields CDR1 MNHEY and CDR2 SVGEGT. The V gene lost 6 bases and the J gene lost 5 bases, with 8 bases spanning the gap. This CDR3 contains 12 residues. The CDR3 region has the DNA TGTGCCAGCAGCCCACAGTATCAGCCCCAGCATTTT. Protein sequence: CASSPQYQPQHF.